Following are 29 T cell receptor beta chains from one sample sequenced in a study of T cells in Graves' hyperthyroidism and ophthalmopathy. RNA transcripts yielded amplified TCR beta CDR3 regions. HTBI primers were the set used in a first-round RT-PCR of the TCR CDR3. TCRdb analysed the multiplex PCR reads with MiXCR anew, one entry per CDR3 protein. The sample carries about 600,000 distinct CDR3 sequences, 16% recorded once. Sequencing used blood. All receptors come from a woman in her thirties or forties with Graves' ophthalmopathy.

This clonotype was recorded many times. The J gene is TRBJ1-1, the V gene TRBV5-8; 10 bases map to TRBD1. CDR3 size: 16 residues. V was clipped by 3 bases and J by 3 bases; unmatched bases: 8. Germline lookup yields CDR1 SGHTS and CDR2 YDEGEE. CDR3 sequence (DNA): TGTGCCAGCAGCTGGAACCCCGGGACAGGGGACACTGAAGCTTTCTTT. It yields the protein CASSWNPGTGDTEAFF.

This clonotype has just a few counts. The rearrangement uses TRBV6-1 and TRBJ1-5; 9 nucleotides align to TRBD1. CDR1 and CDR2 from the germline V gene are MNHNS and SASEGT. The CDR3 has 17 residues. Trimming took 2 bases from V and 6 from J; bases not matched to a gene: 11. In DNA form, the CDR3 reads TGTGCCAGCAGTGAACCTAGGAACAGGGGGCGCGGTCAGCCCCAGCATTTT. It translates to CASSEPRNRGRGQPQHF.

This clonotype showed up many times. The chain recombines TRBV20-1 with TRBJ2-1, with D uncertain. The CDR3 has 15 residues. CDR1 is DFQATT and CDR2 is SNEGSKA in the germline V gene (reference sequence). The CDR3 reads CSAPSRLGSYNEQFF. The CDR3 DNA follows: TGCAGCGCACCCTCCCGGCTAGGTAGTTACAATGAGCAGTTCTTC.

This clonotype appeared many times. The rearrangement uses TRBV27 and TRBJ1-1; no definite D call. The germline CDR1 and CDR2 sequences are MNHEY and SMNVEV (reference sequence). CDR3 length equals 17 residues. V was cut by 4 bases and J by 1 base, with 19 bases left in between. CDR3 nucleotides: TGTGCCAGCAGTTCCCCATCCCGACTAAGAGGGAACACTGAAGCTTTCTTT. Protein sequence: CASSSPSRLRGNTEAFF.

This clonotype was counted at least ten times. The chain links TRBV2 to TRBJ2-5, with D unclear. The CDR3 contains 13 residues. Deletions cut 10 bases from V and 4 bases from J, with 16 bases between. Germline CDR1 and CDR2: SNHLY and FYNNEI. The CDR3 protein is CAIPPRLGETQYF. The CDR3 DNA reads TGTGCCATCCCCCCCCGGTTGGGAGAGACCCAGTACTTC.

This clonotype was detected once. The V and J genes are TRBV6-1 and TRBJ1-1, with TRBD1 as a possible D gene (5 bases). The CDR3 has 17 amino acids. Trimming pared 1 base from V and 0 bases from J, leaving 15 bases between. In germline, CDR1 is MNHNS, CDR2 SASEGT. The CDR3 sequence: CASSEGGLWRLNTEAFF. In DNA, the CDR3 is TGTGCCAGCAGTGAAGGGGGCCTATGGCGATTGAACACTGAAGCTTTCTTT.

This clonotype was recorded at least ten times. The CDR3 DNA sequence: TGTGCCAGCACGATTAGGGGTGGGGCGGGAGCGGGTGAGCAGTTCTTC. This sequence encodes CASTIRGGAGAGEQFF. The gene calls are TRBV12-3 or TRBV12-4 and TRBJ2-1; the match to TRBD2 covers 7 bases. The trim removed 7 bases at V and 9 bases at J, leaving 18 bases unmatched. This CDR3 is 16 amino acids long.

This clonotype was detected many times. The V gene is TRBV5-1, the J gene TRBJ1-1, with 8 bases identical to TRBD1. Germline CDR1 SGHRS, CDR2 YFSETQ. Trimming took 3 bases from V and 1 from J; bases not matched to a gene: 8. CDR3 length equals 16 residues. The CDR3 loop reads CASSSAGGGGNTEAFF. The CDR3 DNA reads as TGCGCCAGCAGCTCCGCAGGGGGCGGAGGGAACACTGAAGCTTTCTTT.

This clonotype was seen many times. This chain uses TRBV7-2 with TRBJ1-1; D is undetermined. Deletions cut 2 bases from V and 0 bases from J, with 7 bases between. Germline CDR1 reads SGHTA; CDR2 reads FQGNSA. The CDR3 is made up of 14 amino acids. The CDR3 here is CASSLSNLNTEAFF. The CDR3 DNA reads TGTGCCAGCAGCTTATCTAATCTGAACACTGAAGCTTTCTTT.

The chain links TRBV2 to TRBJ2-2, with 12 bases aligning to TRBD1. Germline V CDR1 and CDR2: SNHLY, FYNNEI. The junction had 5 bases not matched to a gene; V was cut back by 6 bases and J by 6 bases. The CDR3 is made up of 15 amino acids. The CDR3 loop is CASSPGQGAAGELFF. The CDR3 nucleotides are TGTGCCAGCAGCCCGGGACAGGGGGCAGCCGGGGAGCTGTTTTTT.

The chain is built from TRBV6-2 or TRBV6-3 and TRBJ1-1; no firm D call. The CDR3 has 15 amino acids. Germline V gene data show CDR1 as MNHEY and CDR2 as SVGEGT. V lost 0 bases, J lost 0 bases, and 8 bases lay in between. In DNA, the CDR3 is TGTGCCAGCAGTTACTCGAGCAGAGTGAACACTGAAGCTTTCTTT. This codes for CASSYSSRVNTEAFF.

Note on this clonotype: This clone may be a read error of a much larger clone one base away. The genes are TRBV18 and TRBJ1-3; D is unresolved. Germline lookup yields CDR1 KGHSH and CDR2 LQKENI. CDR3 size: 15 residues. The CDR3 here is CAGSPSQTSGNTIYF. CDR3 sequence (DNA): TGTGCCGGCTCACCCTCACAGACCTCTGGAAACACCATATATTTT.

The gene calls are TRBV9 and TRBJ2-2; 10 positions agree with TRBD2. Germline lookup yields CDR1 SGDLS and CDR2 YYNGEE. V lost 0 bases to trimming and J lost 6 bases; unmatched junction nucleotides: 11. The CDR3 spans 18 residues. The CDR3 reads CASSVAPASGSMAGELFF. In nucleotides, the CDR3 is TGTGCCAGCAGCGTAGCTCCGGCTAGCGGGAGTATGGCCGGGGAGCTGTTTTTT.

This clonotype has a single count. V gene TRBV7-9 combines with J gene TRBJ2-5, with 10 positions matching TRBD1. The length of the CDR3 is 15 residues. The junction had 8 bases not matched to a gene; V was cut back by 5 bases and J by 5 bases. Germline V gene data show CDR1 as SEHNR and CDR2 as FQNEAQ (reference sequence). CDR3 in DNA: TGTGCCAGCAGCACCCGTGGACAGGGGGTCGAGACCCAGTACTTC. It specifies CASSTRGQGVETQYF.

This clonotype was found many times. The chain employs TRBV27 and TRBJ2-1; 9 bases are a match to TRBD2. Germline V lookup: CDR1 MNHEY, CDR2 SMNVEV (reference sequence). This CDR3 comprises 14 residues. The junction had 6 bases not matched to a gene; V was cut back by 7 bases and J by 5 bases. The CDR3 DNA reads TGTGCCAGCATCGGGCTAGCGGGAAACAATGAGCAGTTCTTC. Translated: CASIGLAGNNEQFF.

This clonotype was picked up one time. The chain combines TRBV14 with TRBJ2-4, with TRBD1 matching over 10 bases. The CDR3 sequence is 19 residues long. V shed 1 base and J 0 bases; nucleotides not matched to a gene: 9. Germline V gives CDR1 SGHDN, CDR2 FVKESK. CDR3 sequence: CASSQAPGQGPVAKNIQYF. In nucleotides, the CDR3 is TGTGCCAGCAGCCAAGCGCCGGGACAGGGGCCCGTAGCCAAAAACATTCAGTACTTC.

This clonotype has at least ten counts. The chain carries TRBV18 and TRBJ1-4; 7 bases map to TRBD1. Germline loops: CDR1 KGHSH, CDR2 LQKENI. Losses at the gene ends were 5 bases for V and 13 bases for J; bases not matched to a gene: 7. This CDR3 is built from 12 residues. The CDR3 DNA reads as TGTGCCAGCTCAACTTACAGGGGTGGACTGTTTTTT. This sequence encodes CASSTYRGGLFF.

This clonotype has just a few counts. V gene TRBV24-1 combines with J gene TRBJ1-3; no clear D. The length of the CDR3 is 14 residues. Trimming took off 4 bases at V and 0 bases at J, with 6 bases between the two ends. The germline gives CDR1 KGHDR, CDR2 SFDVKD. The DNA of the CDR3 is TGTGCCACCAGTGACCCGAGCTCTGGAAACACCATATATTTT. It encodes CATSDPSSGNTIYF.

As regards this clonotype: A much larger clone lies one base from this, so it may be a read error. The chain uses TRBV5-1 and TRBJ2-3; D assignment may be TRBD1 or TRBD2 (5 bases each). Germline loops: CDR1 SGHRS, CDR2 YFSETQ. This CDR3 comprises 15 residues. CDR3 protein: CASSFQGSSTDTRYF. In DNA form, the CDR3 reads TGCGCCAGCAGCTTCCAGGGCTCTAGCACAGATACGCGGTATTTT.

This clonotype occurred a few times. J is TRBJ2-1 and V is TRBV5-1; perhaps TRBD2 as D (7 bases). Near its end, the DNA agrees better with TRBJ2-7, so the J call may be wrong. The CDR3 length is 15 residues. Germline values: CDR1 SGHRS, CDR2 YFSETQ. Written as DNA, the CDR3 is TGCGCCAGCAGCTTGGGAGACAGCGGGGACAATGAGCAGTACTTC. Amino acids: CASSLGDSGDNEQYF.

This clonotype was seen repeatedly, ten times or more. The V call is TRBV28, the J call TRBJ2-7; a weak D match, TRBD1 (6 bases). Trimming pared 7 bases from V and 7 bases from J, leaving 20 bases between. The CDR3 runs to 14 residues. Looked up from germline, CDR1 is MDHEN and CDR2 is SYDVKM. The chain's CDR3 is CASTEPGHGGEQYF. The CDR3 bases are TGTGCCAGCACCGAACCGGGACACGGTGGGGAGCAGTACTTC.

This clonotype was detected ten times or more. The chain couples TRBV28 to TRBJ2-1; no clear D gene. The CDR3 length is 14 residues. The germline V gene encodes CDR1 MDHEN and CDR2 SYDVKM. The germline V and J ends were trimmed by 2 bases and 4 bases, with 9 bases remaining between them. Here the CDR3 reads CASSLGRKYNEQFF. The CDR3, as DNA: TGTGCCAGCAGTTTAGGGCGGAAGTACAATGAGCAGTTCTTC. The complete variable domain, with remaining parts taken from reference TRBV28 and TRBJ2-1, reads DVKVTQSSRYLVKRTGEKVFLECVQDMDHENMFWYRQDPGLGLRLIYFSYDVKMKEKGDIPEGYSVSREKKERFSLILESASTNQTSMYLCASSLGRKYNEQFFGPGTRLTVL.

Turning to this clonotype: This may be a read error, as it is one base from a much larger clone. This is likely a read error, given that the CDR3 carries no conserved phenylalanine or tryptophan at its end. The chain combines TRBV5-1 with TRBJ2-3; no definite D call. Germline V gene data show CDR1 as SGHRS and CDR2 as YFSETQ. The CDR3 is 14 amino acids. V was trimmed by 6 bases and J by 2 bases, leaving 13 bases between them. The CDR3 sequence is CASTYIANTDTQYL. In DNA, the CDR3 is TGCGCCAGCACCTACATTGCTAACACAGATACGCAGTATCTT.

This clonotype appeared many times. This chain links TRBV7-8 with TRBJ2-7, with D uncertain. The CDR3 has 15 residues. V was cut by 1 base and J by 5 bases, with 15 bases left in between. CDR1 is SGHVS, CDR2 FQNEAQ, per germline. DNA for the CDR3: TGTGCCAGCAGCTTAGGAGGAATCCCTCCGAACGAGCAGTACTTC. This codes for CASSLGGIPPNEQYF.

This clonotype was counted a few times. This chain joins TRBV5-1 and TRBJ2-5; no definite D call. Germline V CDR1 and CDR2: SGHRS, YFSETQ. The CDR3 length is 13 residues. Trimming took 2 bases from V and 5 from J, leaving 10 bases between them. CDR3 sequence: CASSFRMRETQYF. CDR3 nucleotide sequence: TGCGCCAGCAGCTTCCGGATGAGGGAGACCCAGTACTTC.

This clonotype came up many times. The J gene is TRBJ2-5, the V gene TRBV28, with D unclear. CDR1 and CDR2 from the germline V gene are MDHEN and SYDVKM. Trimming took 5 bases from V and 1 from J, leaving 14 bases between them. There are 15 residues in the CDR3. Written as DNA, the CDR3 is TGTGCCAGCAGTCTACCGGAACCCAGCCAAGAGACCCAGTACTTC. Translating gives CASSLPEPSQETQYF.

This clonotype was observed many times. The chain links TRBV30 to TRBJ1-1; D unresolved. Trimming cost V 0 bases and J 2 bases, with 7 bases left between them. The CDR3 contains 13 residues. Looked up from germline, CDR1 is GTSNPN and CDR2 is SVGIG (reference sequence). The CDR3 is CAWSVWVNTEAFF. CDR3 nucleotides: TGTGCCTGGAGTGTTTGGGTTAACACTGAAGCTTTCTTT.

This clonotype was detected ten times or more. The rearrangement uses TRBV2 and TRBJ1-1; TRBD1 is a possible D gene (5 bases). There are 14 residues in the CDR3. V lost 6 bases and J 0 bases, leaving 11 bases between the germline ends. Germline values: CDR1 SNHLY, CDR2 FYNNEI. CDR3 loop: CASRGRDMNTEAFF. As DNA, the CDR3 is TGTGCCAGCAGGGGACGGGATATGAACACTGAAGCTTTCTTT.

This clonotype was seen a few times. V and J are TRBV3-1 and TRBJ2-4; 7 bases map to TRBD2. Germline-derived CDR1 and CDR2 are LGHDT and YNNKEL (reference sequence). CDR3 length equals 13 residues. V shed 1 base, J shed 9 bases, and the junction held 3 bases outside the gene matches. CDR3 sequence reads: CASSQGREGIQYF. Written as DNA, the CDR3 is TGTGCCAGCAGCCAAGGCAGGGAGGGCATTCAGTACTTC.